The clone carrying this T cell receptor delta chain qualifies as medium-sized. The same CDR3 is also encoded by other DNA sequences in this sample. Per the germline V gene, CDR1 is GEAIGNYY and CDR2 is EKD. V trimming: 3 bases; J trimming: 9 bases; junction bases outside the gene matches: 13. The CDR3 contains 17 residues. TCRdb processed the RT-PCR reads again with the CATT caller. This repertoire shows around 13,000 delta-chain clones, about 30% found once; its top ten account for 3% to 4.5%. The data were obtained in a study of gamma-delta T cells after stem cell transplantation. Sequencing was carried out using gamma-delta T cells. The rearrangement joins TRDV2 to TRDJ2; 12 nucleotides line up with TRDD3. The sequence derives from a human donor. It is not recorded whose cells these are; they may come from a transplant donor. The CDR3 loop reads CACDPITGGYQRTQLFF. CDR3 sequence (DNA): TGTGCCTGTGACCCTATTACTGGGGGATACCAACGAACACAACTCTTCTTT.